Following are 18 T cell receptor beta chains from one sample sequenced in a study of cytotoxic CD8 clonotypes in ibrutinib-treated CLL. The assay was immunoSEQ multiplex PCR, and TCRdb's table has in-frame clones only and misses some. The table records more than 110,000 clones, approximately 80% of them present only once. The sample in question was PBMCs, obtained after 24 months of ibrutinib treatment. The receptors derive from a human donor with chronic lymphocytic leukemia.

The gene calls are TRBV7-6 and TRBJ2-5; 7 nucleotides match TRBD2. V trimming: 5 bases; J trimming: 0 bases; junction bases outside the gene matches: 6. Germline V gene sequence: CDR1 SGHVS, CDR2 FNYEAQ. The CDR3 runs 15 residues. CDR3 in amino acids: CASSPLGGYQETQYF. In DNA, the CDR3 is TGTGCCAGCAGCCCCCTCGGGGGGTACCAAGAGACCCAGTACTTC. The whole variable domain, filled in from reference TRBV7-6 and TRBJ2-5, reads GAGVSQSPRYKVTKRGQDVALRCDPISGHVSLYWYRQALGQGPEFLTYFNYEAQQDKSGLPNDRFSAERPEGSISTLTIQRTEQRDSAMYRCASSPLGGYQETQYFGPGTRLLVL.

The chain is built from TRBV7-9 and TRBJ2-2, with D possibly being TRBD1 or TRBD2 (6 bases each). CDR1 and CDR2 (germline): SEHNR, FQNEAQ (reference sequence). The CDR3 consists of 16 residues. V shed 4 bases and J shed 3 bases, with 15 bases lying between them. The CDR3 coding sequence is TGTGCCAGCAGCTCCCGCCGGGGGCTGCACACCGGGGAGCTGTTTTTT. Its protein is CASSSRRGLHTGELFF.

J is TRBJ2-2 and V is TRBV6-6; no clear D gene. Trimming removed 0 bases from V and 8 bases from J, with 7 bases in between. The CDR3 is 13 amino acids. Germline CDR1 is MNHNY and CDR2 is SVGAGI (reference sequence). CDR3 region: CASSYSGVGELFF. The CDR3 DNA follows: TGTGCCAGCAGTTACTCGGGCGTGGGGGAGCTGTTTTTT.

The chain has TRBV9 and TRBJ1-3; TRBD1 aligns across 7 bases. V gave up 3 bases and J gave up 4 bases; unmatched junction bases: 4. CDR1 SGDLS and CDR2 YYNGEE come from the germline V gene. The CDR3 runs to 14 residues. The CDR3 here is CASSADRVGNTIYF. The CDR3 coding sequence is TGTGCCAGCAGCGCCGACAGGGTGGGAAACACCATATATTTT. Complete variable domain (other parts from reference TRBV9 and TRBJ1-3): DSGVTQTPKHLITATGQRVTLRCSPRSGDLSVYWYQQSLDQGLQFLIQYYNGEERAKGNILERFSAQQFPDLHSELNLSSLELGDSALYFCASSADRVGNTIYFGEGSWLTVV.

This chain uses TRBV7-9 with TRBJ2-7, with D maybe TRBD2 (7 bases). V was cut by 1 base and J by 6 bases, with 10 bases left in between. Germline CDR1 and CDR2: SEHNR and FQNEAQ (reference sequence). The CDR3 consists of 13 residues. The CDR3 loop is CASSLVGGLEQYF. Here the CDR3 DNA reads TGTGCCAGCAGCTTAGTCGGGGGGCTCGAGCAGTACTTC.

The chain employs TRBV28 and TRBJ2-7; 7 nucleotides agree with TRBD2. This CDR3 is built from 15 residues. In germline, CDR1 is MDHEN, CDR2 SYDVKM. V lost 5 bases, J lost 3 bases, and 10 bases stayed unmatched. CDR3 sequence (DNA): TGTGCCAGCAGTCCCCCGGGGGGTGGCGGCTACGAGCAGTACTTC. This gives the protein CASSPPGGGGYEQYF. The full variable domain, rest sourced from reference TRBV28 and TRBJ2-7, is DVKVTQSSRYLVKRTGEKVFLECVQDMDHENMFWYRQDPGLGLRLIYFSYDVKMKEKGDIPEGYSVSREKKERFSLILESASTNQTSMYLCASSPPGGGGYEQYFGPGTRLTVT.

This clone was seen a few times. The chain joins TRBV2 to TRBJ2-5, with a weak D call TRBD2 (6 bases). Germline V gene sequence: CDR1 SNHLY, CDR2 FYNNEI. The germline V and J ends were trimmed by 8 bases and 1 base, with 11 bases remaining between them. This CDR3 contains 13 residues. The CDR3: CASSSTSQETQYF. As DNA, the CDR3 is TGTGCCAGCTCATCGACTAGCCAAGAGACCCAGTACTTC.

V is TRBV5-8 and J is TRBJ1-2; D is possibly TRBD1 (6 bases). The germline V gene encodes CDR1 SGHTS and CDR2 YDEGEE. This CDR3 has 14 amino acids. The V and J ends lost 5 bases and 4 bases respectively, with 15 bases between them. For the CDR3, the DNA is TGTGCCAGCAGGCGCACCCAGGGGACCTATGGCTACACCTTC. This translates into CASRRTQGTYGYTF.

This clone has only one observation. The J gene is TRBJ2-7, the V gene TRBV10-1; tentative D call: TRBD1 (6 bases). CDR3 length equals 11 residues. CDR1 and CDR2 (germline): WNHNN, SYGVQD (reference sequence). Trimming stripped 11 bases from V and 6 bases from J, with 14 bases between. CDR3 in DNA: TGCGCCGGTCCATACAGGGTCGAGCAGTACTTC. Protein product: CAGPYRVEQYF.

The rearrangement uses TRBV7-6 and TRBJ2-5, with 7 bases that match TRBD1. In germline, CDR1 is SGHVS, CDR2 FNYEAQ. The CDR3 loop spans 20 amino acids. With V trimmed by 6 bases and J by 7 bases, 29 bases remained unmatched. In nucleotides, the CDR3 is TGTGCCAGCAGTCCCGACAACCCATCCGGGACAGAGGGGCTCCAGGGGACCCAGTACTTC. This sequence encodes CASSPDNPSGTEGLQGTQYF.

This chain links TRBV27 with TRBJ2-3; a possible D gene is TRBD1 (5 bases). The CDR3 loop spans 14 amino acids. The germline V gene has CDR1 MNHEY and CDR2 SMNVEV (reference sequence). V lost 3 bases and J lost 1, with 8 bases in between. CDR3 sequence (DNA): TGTGCCAGCAGTTTCAGGGTGGGCACAGATACGCAGTATTTT. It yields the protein CASSFRVGTDTQYF.

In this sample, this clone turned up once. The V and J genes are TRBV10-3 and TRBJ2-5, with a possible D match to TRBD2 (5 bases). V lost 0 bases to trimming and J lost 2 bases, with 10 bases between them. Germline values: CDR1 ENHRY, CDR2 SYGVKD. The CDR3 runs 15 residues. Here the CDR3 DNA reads TGTGCCATCAGTGAGTCCGGTGGGGAGCAAGAGACCCAGTACTTC. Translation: CAISESGGEQETQYF.

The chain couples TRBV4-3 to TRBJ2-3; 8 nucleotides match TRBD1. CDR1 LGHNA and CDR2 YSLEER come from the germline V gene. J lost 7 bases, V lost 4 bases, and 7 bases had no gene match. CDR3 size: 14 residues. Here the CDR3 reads CASSPGQGENTQYF. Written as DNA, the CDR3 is TGCGCCAGCAGCCCCGGACAGGGAGAGAATACGCAGTATTTT.

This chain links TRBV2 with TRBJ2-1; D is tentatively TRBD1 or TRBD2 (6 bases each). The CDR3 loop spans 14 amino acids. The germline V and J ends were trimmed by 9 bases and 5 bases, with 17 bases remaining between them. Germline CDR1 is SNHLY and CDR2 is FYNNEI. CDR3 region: CARARDWGHNEQFF. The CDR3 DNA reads TGTGCCAGGGCCCGGGACTGGGGGCACAATGAGCAGTTCTTC.

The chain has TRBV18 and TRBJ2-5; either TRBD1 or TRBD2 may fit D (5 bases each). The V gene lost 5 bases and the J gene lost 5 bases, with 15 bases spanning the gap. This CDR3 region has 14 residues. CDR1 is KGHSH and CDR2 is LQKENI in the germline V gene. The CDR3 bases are TGTGCCAGCTCAACGGGACGGGGTCTTGAGACCCAGTACTTC. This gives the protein CASSTGRGLETQYF.

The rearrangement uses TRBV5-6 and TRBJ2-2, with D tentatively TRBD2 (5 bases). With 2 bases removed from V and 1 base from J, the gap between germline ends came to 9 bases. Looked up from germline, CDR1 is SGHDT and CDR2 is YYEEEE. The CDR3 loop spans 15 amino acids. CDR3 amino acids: CASSFGLLNTGELFF. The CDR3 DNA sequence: TGTGCCAGCAGCTTCGGACTCTTGAACACCGGGGAGCTGTTTTTT.

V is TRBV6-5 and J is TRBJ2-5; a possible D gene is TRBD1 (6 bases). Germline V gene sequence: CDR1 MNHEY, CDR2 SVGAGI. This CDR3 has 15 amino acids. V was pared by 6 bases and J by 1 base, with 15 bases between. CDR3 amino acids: CASRGAGLGQETQYF. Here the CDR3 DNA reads TGTGCCAGCAGGGGGGCTGGCTTGGGCCAAGAGACCCAGTACTTC.

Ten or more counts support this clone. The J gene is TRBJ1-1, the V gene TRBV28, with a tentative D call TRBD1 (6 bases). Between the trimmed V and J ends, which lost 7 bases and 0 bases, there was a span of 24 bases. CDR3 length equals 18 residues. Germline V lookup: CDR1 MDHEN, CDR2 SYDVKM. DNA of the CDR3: TGTGCCAGCACCCTTATGTCGGGGGCCCCCTCTATGAACACTGAAGCTTTCTTT. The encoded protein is CASTLMSGAPSMNTEAFF.